The clone carrying this T cell receptor (beta chain) showed up just a few times. The data were produced by immunoSEQ multiplex PCR, yet TCRdb's version contains in-frame clones alone and is incomplete. This table holds 60,000 or so clones, approximately 88% found once. The record originates from a study of blood T cell repertoires in COVID-19. Background on the study: The samples span acute and convalescent COVID-19 from the United States, Italy and Spain.

This CDR3 spans 16 amino acids. Trimming removed 4 bases from V and 14 bases from J; junction bases left unmatched: 17. Germline V gene sequence: CDR1 LGHNA, CDR2 YSLEER. This TCR came from a man between 25 and 39 years old with COVID-19, enrolled during active disease. Sequencing used peripheral blood. The chain combines TRBV4-3 with TRBJ2-3; 11 bases are a match to TRBD2. The CDR3 sequence: CASSPSIRLAGGSPYF. The CDR3 nucleotides read TGCGCCAGCAGCCCCTCTATCAGGCTAGCGGGAGGTTCTCCGTATTTT.